These 14 T cell receptor beta chains were all obtained from the same sample, sequenced in a study of T cells in Graves' hyperthyroidism and ophthalmopathy. Regions amplified from RNA transcripts were the TCR beta CDR3 regions. TCR CDR3 regions were first amplified by RT-PCR with HTBI primers. TCRdb ran MiXCR on the multiplex PCR reads and lists one entry per CDR3 protein. The data show 400,000 to 600,000 distinct CDR3 sequences, about 16% seen once. The sequencing input was blood. The receptors come from a woman aged 30 to 39 with Graves' ophthalmopathy.

This clonotype came up a few times. The chain links TRBV6-5 to TRBJ2-1, with 8 bases lining up with TRBD2. V shed 0 bases, J shed 10 bases, and the junction held 17 bases outside the gene matches. Germline V gives CDR1 MNHEY, CDR2 SVGAGI. The CDR3 sequence is 18 residues long. CDR3 amino acids: CASSYSTPIAGRAGEQFF. The CDR3 nucleotides read TGTGCCAGCAGTTACTCCACCCCCATAGCCGGGAGGGCCGGAGAGCAGTTCTTC.

The V and J genes are TRBV28 and TRBJ2-2, with 10 bases lining up with TRBD1. The V segment lost 2 bases and the J segment 7 bases; nucleotides outside the gene matches: 1. This CDR3 comprises 14 residues. Per the germline V gene, CDR1 is MDHEN and CDR2 is SYDVKM. The CDR3 sequence is CASSLGQGVGELFF. In DNA, the CDR3 is TGTGCCAGCAGTTTAGGACAGGGGGTCGGGGAGCTGTTTTTT. The whole variable domain, filled in from reference TRBV28 and TRBJ2-2, reads DVKVTQSSRYLVKRTGEKVFLECVQDMDHENMFWYRQDPGLGLRLIYFSYDVKMKEKGDIPEGYSVSREKKERFSLILESASTNQTSMYLCASSLGQGVGELFFGEGSRLTVL.

This clonotype was detected a few times. This chain uses TRBV29-1 with TRBJ2-7, with TRBD2 matching 10 bases. The germline gives CDR1 SQVTM, CDR2 ANQGSEA. Germline trimming cut 0 bases from V and 3 bases from J; bases unmatched to any gene: 5. The CDR3 covers 15 residues. For the CDR3, the DNA is TGCAGCGTTGAAGATCGAGCGGGGGGGCTCTACGAGCAGTACTTC. Translating it yields CSVEDRAGGLYEQYF.

This clonotype came up many times. CDR3 coding DNA: TGTGCCACCAGCATCGTCTTGGGGGACATCTACGAGCAGTACTTC. It encodes CATSIVLGDIYEQYF. The chain has TRBV15 and TRBJ2-7, with D possibly TRBD1 on 6 matching bases. The CDR3 contains 15 residues. Per the germline V gene, CDR1 is LNHNV and CDR2 is YYDKDF (reference sequence). V was shortened by 4 bases and J by 3 bases, with 16 bases between the two germline ends.

This clonotype was detected ten times or more. In nucleotides, the CDR3 is TGTGCCAGCAGCCAAGCTCGAAGGCCAGACAATGAGCAGTTCTTC. It encodes CASSQARRPDNEQFF. The genes are TRBV3-2 and TRBJ2-1. TRBV3-2 is tagged as a pseudogene. The CDR3 runs to 15 residues.

The rearrangement joins TRBV3-1 to TRBJ2-7, with TRBD2 matching over 10 bases. The CDR3 length is 14 residues. V shed 4 bases and J 5 bases; nucleotides not matched to a gene: 5. Germline-derived CDR1 and CDR2 are LGHDT and YNNKEL (reference sequence). Here the CDR3 reads CASSPTSGWDEQYF. The CDR3 region has the DNA TGTGCCAGCAGCCCGACTAGCGGGTGGGACGAGCAGTACTTC.

This clonotype was seen ten or more times. The chain carries TRBV7-9 and TRBJ2-7; D may be TRBD1 or TRBD2 (6 bases each). The V end was cut by 3 bases, the J end by 3 bases, with 18 bases between. Germline CDR1 SEHNR, CDR2 FQNEAQ (reference sequence). This CDR3 has 16 residues. CDR3 coding DNA: TGTGCCAGCAGCTTGTTGGGGGCTAGCGAAAGCTACGAGCAGTACTTC. Its protein is CASSLLGASESYEQYF.

This clonotype has ten or more counts. This chain uses TRBV7-2 with TRBJ2-7; TRBD1 matches at 9 bases. The germline gives CDR1 SGHTA, CDR2 FQGNSA. Losses at the gene ends were 5 bases for V and 9 bases for J; bases not matched to a gene: 11. The CDR3 has 14 amino acids. The DNA for the CDR3 is TGTGCCAGCAGCGAAGACAGGGGGGGGTTGGGGCAGTACTTC. As protein: CASSEDRGGLGQYF.

V usage is TRBV7-9 and J usage is TRBJ2-7; D not resolved. V gave up 5 bases and J gave up 2 bases, with 13 bases separating them. This CDR3 region has 14 residues. Germline-derived CDR1 and CDR2 are SEHNR and FQNEAQ (reference sequence). CDR3 region: CASSPRRGTYEQYF. CDR3 DNA: TGTGCCAGCAGCCCACGTCGCGGAACCTACGAGCAGTACTTC.

The sample holds many counts of this clonotype. This chain links TRBV2 with TRBJ1-6, with 10 bases aligning to TRBD1. Looked up from germline, CDR1 is SNHLY and CDR2 is FYNNEI. V gave up 4 bases and J gave up 11 bases; unmatched junction bases: 8. The CDR3 is made up of 15 amino acids. The DNA for the CDR3 is TGTGCCAGCAGTGCCAACCGGGACAGGGGTGCACCCCTCCACTTT. This gives the protein CASSANRDRGAPLHF.

This clonotype was found many times. The chain recombines TRBV2 with TRBJ2-1; D is possibly TRBD2 (6 bases). Per the germline V gene, CDR1 is SNHLY and CDR2 is FYNNEI. This CDR3 has 15 residues. Trimming left V 7 bases short and J 0 bases short, with 13 bases between. DNA of the CDR3: TGTGCCAGCAACCCTCTAGCGAGCTCCTACAATGAGCAGTTCTTC. This gives the protein CASNPLASSYNEQFF. The full variable domain, completed using reference TRBV2 and TRBJ2-1, is EPEVTQTPSHQVTQMGQEVILRCVPISNHLYFYWYRQILGQKVEFLVSFYNNEISEKSEIFDDQFSVERPDGSNFTLKIRSTKLEDSAMYFCASNPLASSYNEQFFGPGTRLTVL.

In its sample, this clonotype was seen many times. The chain links TRBV18 to TRBJ1-2, with no clear D. CDR3 length: 11 residues. Trimming stripped 5 bases from V and 6 bases from J, with 7 bases between. Germline-derived CDR1 and CDR2 are KGHSH and LQKENI. The CDR3 DNA reads TGTGCCAGCTCAGCGCAGGATGGCTACACCTTC. Translation: CASSAQDGYTF. The whole variable domain, filled in from reference TRBV18 and TRBJ1-2, reads NAGVMQNPRHLVRRRGQEARLRCSPMKGHSHVYWYRQLPEEGLKFMVYLQKENIIDESGMPKERFSAEFPKEGPSILRIQQVVRGDSAAYFCASSAQDGYTFGSGTRLTVV.

This clonotype was seen a handful of times. This chain connects TRBV6-1 to TRBJ2-1; D possibly corresponds to TRBD1 (6 bases). The germline V and J ends were trimmed by 6 bases and 9 bases, with 21 bases remaining between them. The CDR3 is made up of 15 amino acids. Germline loops: CDR1 MNHNS, CDR2 SASEGT. The chain's CDR3 is CASSPQGAYAGEQFF. The CDR3 nucleotides are TGTGCCAGCAGCCCACAGGGAGCGTATGCCGGTGAGCAGTTCTTC.

At least ten counts were recorded for this clonotype. The V call is TRBV10-3, the J call TRBJ2-5, with D perhaps matching TRBD1 (5 bases). CDR3 length equals 13 residues. Trimming took off 10 bases at V and 4 bases at J, with 16 bases between the two ends. Germline V gene data show CDR1 as ENHRY and CDR2 as SYGVKD. CDR3 protein: CATFQGFGETQYF. CDR3 bases: TGTGCCACCTTCCAGGGTTTCGGAGAGACCCAGTACTTC.